This TCR beta chain originates from a study of cytomegalovirus exposure and HLA in healthy donors. Turning to this clone: Its antigen is not identified.

Findings and limits, study-wide: An observed cluster of highly shared sequence variants was recorded as a likely sequencing artifact.

It was with 60 Vbeta and 13 Jbeta primers that the PCR ran. Sequencing used immunoSEQ multiplex PCR; TCRdb keeps in-frame clones, though not all of them. The sample consists of 150,000 to 200,000 clones, about 81% of them appearing once. Input material: PBMCs. This TCR was recovered from a man younger than 35 in good health and CMV-seronegative.

CDR3 nucleotide sequence: TGTGCCAGCAGTCCCCCAGGTCTAGCGGCTAGACCCCACGAGCAGTACTTC. As protein: CASSPPGLAARPHEQYF. The V call is TRBV27, the J call TRBJ2-5, with TRBD2 matching over 7 bases. The DNA matches TRBJ2-7 better at its end, which makes the J call doubtful. Looked up from germline, CDR1 is MNHEY and CDR2 is SMNVEV (reference sequence). The CDR3 extends over 17 amino acids.